Shown below are 8 T cell receptor beta chains from a single sample sequenced in a study of human T cells and chemical hapten exposure. TCRdb processed the 5' RACE reads anew with MiXCR; each CDR3 protein has one entry. This table has some 150,000 distinct CDR3 sequences, about 4% appearing once. Unfractionated whole blood was the source of the extracted total RNA. The receptor source for this set is a female donor in good health.

This clonotype was seen at least ten times. The gene calls are TRBV7-2 and TRBJ2-3; the D gene is possibly TRBD2 (5 bases). V dropped 7 bases and J dropped 8 bases, with 19 bases sitting between them. The V gene's germline CDR1 is SGHTA and CDR2 FQGNSA. The CDR3 loop spans 14 amino acids. CDR3 DNA: TGTGCCAGCACCGTTAACCCCGCGGGTGGTACGCAGTATTTT. Translated, it gives CASTVNPAGGTQYF.

Ten or more counts support this clonotype. This chain connects TRBV12-3 or TRBV12-4 to TRBJ1-3; D uncertain. CDR3 length: 14 residues. The V and J ends lost 3 bases and 2 bases respectively, with 8 bases between them. DNA of the CDR3: TGTGCCAGCAGTTTGGGGTACGCTGGAAACACCATATATTTT. It encodes CASSLGYAGNTIYF.

The V gene is TRBV3-1, the J gene TRBJ2-1; 12 nucleotides agree with TRBD2. Germline V CDR1 and CDR2: LGHDT, YNNKEL (reference sequence). This CDR3 is 14 amino acids long. Trimming at V came to 4 bases and at J to 8 bases, leaving 3 bases not matched to a gene. CDR3 in DNA: TGTGCCAGCAGCCTGACTAGCGGGGGTGATGAGCAGTTCTTC. This encodes CASSLTSGGDEQFF.

This clonotype was seen many times. The chain recombines TRBV27 with TRBJ2-2, with 9 bases aligning to TRBD1. The length of the CDR3 is 15 residues. J lost 5 bases, V lost 5 bases, and 6 bases had no gene match. Germline-derived CDR1 and CDR2 are MNHEY and SMNVEV (reference sequence). The CDR3 DNA follows: TGTGCCAGCAGTACCAGGGACAGGGAGACCGGGGAGCTGTTTTTT. This translates into CASSTRDRETGELFF.

This clonotype was found many times. The chain joins TRBV12-3 or TRBV12-4 to TRBJ1-2; D might be TRBD1 (6 bases). V lost 2 bases, J lost 7 bases, and 11 bases lay in between. The CDR3 sequence is 13 residues long. In nucleotides, the CDR3 is TGTGCCAGCAGTTTAACAGGGATAGGTGGCTACACCTTC. This codes for CASSLTGIGGYTF.

This clonotype appeared many times. J is TRBJ2-7 and V is TRBV24-1, with D perhaps assigned TRBD1 or TRBD2 (5 bases each). With 9 bases removed from V and 3 bases from J, the gap between germline ends came to 11 bases. This CDR3 has 12 residues. In germline, CDR1 is KGHDR, CDR2 SFDVKD. The DNA of the CDR3 is TGTGCCACCGGCCGGGACCTCTACGAGCAGTACTTC. Its translation: CATGRDLYEQYF.

This clonotype was seen many times. The rearrangement links TRBV6-5 to TRBJ2-5; TRBD2 matches 10 bases. After removal of 2 bases from V and 4 bases from J, the junction contained 10 bases not matched to a gene. The CDR3 covers 17 residues. Germline-derived CDR1 and CDR2 are MNHEY and SVGAGI. CDR3 sequence: CASSYDERGGLGETQYF. Here the CDR3 DNA reads TGTGCCAGCAGTTACGACGAGCGGGGGGGCCTCGGAGAGACCCAGTACTTC.

This clonotype was observed at least ten times. The rearrangement uses TRBV28 and TRBJ2-7; 7 positions agree with TRBD1. The CDR3 length is 15 residues. The germline V gene has CDR1 MDHEN and CDR2 SYDVKM. J gave up 4 bases and V 2 bases, and 8 bases lay outside the gene matches. Here the CDR3 reads CASSLQQGIMYEQYF. The CDR3 nucleotides are TGTGCCAGCAGTTTACAACAGGGGATCATGTACGAGCAGTACTTC.